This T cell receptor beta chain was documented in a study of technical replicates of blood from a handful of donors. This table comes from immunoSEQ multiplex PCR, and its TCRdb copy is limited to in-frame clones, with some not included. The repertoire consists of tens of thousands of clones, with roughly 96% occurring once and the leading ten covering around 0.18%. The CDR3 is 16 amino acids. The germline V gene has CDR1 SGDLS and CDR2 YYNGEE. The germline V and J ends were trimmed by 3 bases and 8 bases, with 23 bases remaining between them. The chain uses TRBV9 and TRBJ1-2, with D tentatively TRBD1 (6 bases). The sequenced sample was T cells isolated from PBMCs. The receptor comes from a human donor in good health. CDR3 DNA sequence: TGTGCCAGCAGCGCCCTAGGAGGCAGGGGCTACTCGGGCTACACCTTC. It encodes CASSALGGRGYSGYTF.